This TCR beta chain was sequenced in a study of T cells in Graves' hyperthyroidism and ophthalmopathy. The sample holds many counts of this clonotype. Its antigen is unknown. The CDR3 spans 19 residues. The germline gives CDR1 SGHTA, CDR2 FQGNSA. V lost 1 base and J 3 bases, leaving 23 bases between the germline ends. Findings of the study overall: The model made its ophthalmopathy prediction, and onset followed a median approximately 6 months later.

What was amplified from RNA transcripts were TCR beta CDR3 regions. The HTBI primer set drove a first-round RT-PCR of the TCR CDR3. TCRdb fed the multiplex PCR reads into MiXCR, producing one record per CDR3 protein. This table holds about 290,000 distinct CDR3 sequences, 15% to 20% found once. Clinical symptoms, serum thyroxine and TRAb, thyroid ultrasound and orbital computed tomography were used for the diagnoses. PBMCs stemmed from more than 7.5 ml fresh peripheral blood. This chain joins TRBV7-2 and TRBJ2-3, with a tentative D call TRBD2 (7 bases). Sequencing was performed on blood. The clonotype originates from a woman aged 55-69 years with Graves' ophthalmopathy. The CDR3: CASSLGGGIRGSITDTQYF. The CDR3, as DNA: TGTGCCAGCAGCTTAGGGGGGGGGATCAGGGGATCGATTACAGATACGCAGTATTTT.